This T cell receptor beta chain is drawn from a study of somatic mutations in cytotoxic T cells in rheumatoid arthritis (dated by TCRdb to 2016 to 2017). Regarding the research as a whole: Some V beta antibody-stained T-cell populations were flow-sorted on a FACSAria II or Sony SH800 at nearly 100% purity, and sorted V beta1+ cells also underwent TCRB sequencing. The study asked whether expanded CD8+ T-cell clones in newly diagnosed, untreated rheumatoid arthritis carry somatic mutations, and used TCRB deep sequencing to characterize clonality. A total of more than 55 rheumatoid arthritis patients and 15 to 25 healthy controls underwent TCRB deep sequencing. Patient and control groups had essentially identical median ages. Results and caveats for the whole study, not just this receptor: The slight TRBV07 underrepresentation in patients was not adjusted for multiple comparisons. CD8+ clonality increased with age in patients (Spearman r=0.49) but not in healthy controls. It was unknown which antigens the expanded CD8+ clones targeted, and their absence from virus-specific databases did not exclude viral specificity. CD8+ T-cell clonality in rheumatoid arthritis patients was not significantly different from that in age-matched healthy controls. The largest CD8+ clone made up more than 20% of CD8+ cells in about an eighth of the roughly 60 patients, and blood and synovial fluid shared several identical CD8+ TCRB sequences.

Genomic DNA underwent TCRB CDR3 sequencing using the immunoSEQ assay. The authors' analysis ran thus. Analyses were restricted to productive TCRB rearrangements. A clone was defined by a unique TCRB CDR3 sequence, and clonality was computed as a productive clonality index based on Shannon entropy. Repertoire overlap between two samples was calculated from the template counts of each clone relative to total templates per sample. A correlation with a Spearman r of about 0.58 was found between V-gene usage by flow cytometry and V-gene usage by TCRB sequencing. TCRdb's version of the immuneACCESS table is confined to in-frame rearrangements and falls short of the full clone set. An unresolved V gene accounts for under half of the shortfall where checked; the remainder is of unknown origin. That table gives V, J and clone size, and the DNA gave D and trimming. The sample table contains 5,500 to 9,000 clones; only one count was recorded for more than 50% of them. The ten largest make up approximately 23% of the sample.

V loses 4 bases, J loses 1 base, and the germline ends lie 11 bases apart. The germline V gene provides CDR1 SGHDT and CDR2 YYEEEE. CDR3 length: 14 amino acids, cysteine to phenylalanine. The only DNA kept is the CDR3, 42 bases in frame from the first base. This clone was observed a handful of times. The antigen it recognizes is unknown. Base quality data are lacking; no much larger clone is found one base away. Buffy coats from approximately 22 blood donors served as healthy controls, a group that was 45% to 70% female with a median age of approximately 50 years (range 21-70). On an AutoMACS, CD4+ and CD8+ cells were isolated via positive magnetic bead selection, and their purity was verified by flow cytometry. Peripheral blood mononuclear cells were obtained using density gradient separation with Ficoll-Paque PLUS. Nucleospin Tissue or Tissue XS kits were used to extract DNA from CD4-enriched, CD8-enriched or PBMC samples, and a Qubit 2.0 fluorometer was used for quantification.

Recombination linked TRBV5-6 to TRBJ2-5, with the D segment identity uncertain. The sample comprised CD8+ T cells sorted from blood. This receptor was obtained from a woman aged 40-49 years in good health. CDR3 region: CASSQVDAQETQYF. At the DNA level, the sequence is TGTGCCAGCAGCCAGGTGGACGCCCAAGAGACCCAGTACTTC.